The clone carrying this T cell receptor beta chain has more than one count but fewer than ten. Its target is unknown. These data belong to a study of vaccination and CD4 T cells after COVID-19. Study background: Convalescent persons amounted to six males plus four females, two of whom were Hispanic. Sampling that followed vaccination took place a median around 70 days after dose two, within a range of 14 to 241.

V lost 3 bases, J lost 5 bases, and 7 bases lay in between. The CDR3 has 12 residues. Germline CDR1 is LNHDA and CDR2 is SQIVND (reference sequence). Sequencing of the DNA from cultured CD4+ T cells was carried out with the Oncomine TCR Beta short-read assay. TCRdb passed the PCR reads through MiXCR, listing each CDR3 protein once. The sample yields about 5,000 distinct CDR3 sequences, 44% seen once. Sample treatment: roughly nine-day PBMC culture with coronavirus spike peptide pools or control peptides (ViraFEST assay). ViraFEST grew antigen-specific T cells using peptide pools, then sequenced TCRs. This clonotype was sampled from a human donor who had recovered from COVID-19. This rearrangement joins TRBV19 to TRBJ1-1, with D unclear. The source was CD4+ T cells from blood, cultured in vitro, collected after SARS-CoV-2 vaccination. The CDR3 coding sequence is TGTGCCAGTAGTATCGAGGGAACTGAAGCTTTCTTT. Amino acids: CASSIEGTEAFF.